The T cell receptor beta chain under discussion was sequenced for a study of blood T cell repertoires in acute mononucleosis. Study observations and caveats: Only approximately 8.7% of acute clonotypes persisted, yet dominated convalescence.

Noted time point: acute infectious mononucleosis, at clinical presentation within 2 weeks of symptom onset (visit 1). CD8 T cells against EBV epitopes YVL-BR and GLC-BM were tracked during primary infection. Germline V gives CDR1 MNHEY, CDR2 SVGAGI. V lost 4 bases to trimming and J lost 7 bases, with 14 bases between them. The CDR3 runs to 14 residues. Generated by immunoSEQ multiplex PCR, the TCRdb table keeps only in-frame clones and is missing some. The table lists thousands of clones, roughly 29% of them singletons. The chain has TRBV6-5 and TRBJ2-1, with D tentatively TRBD1 (6 bases). Sequenced here: EBV YVL epitope tetramer+ CD8+ T cells sorted from PBMCs, sampled during acute infectious mononucleosis. Noted subset: CD8 T cells binding a tetramer with EBV BRLF1 109-117 peptide (YVL-BR). This receptor was taken from a woman aged 18-30 years with infectious mononucleosis caused by EBV. This CDR3 reads CASSSRGSTNEQFF. CDR3 nucleotides: TGTGCCAGCAGTTCGAGGGGGAGTACGAATGAGCAGTTCTTC.